The 30 T cell receptor beta chains below all came from one sample that was sequenced in a study of identical twins. TCRdb analysed the 5' RACE reads with MiXCR anew, one entry per CDR3 protein. The data show approximately 600,000 distinct CDR3 sequences, with around 7.4% seen just once and approximately 1.5% held by the top ten. In addition, the sample was reused for a study of yellow fever vaccine responses in identical twins.

The sequenced sample was PBMCs. The receptors derive from a woman between 18 and 29 years old in good health.

The genes are TRBV29-1 and TRBJ2-3, with D possibly TRBD1 on 6 matching bases. V lost 4 bases to trimming and J lost 1 base, with 12 bases between them. The CDR3 is 14 residues long. Germline V gene lookup returns CDR1 SQVTM and CDR2 ANQGSEA. The CDR3 region is CSVVGARGTDTQYF. The CDR3, as DNA: TGCAGCGTTGTGGGGGCTAGAGGCACAGATACGCAGTATTTT.

The V call is TRBV20-1, the J call TRBJ2-1; D is possibly TRBD1 (6 bases). The CDR3 spans 16 residues. The V end was cut by 4 bases, the J end by 4 bases, with 20 bases between. The germline V gene has CDR1 DFQATT and CDR2 SNEGSKA (reference sequence). The CDR3, as DNA: TGCAGTGCTATTATCTCGGGACAAGGCCTGTACAATGAGCAGTTCTTC. As protein: CSAIISGQGLYNEQFF.

This clonotype was recorded a few times. The rearrangement joins TRBV12-3 or TRBV12-4 to TRBJ2-7; weak D call: TRBD2 (5 bases). CDR3 length equals 15 residues. Trimming shortened V by 6 bases and J by 0 bases, and 15 bases separated the two germline ends. The CDR3: CASSPTSALSYEQYF. CDR3 sequence (DNA): TGTGCCAGCAGCCCCACTAGTGCCCTCTCCTACGAGCAGTACTTC.

This clonotype was seen more than once but under ten times. The genes are TRBV6-5 and TRBJ2-2; tentatively, D is TRBD1 (5 bases). The CDR3 runs to 17 residues. The germline V and J ends were trimmed by 0 bases and 2 bases, with 13 bases remaining between them. Germline CDR1 and CDR2: MNHEY and SVGAGI. The CDR3 DNA reads as TGTGCCAGCAGTTACTCGGGGCCAGGGCCAAACACCGGGGAGCTGTTTTTT. It is translated as CASSYSGPGPNTGELFF.

V and J are TRBV6-1 and TRBJ2-2; 10 bases are shared with TRBD1. In germline, CDR1 is MNHNS, CDR2 SASEGT. The CDR3 has 16 amino acids. The ends lost 6 bases at V and 5 bases at J; junction bases unmatched: 9. The CDR3 reads CASSPTGTGATGELFF. Here the CDR3 DNA reads TGTGCCAGCAGCCCCACCGGGACAGGGGCTACCGGGGAGCTGTTTTTT.

A few counts support this clonotype. This rearrangement joins TRBV29-1 to TRBJ2-5; D tentatively fits TRBD1 or TRBD2 (5 bases each). The CDR3 consists of 15 residues. The germline CDR1 and CDR2 sequences are SQVTM and ANQGSEA. V was trimmed by 3 bases and J by 5 bases, leaving 19 bases between them. For the CDR3, the DNA is TGCAGCGTTGATAGAGGGGATTTGATTGGGGAGACCCAGTACTTC. Protein: CSVDRGDLIGETQYF.

The rearrangement uses TRBV7-9 and TRBJ2-3; 10 positions agree with TRBD1. Trimming cost V 5 bases and J 0 bases; bases outside gene matches: 5. The CDR3 loop spans 16 amino acids. From germline, CDR1 is SEHNR and CDR2 FQNEAQ (reference sequence). As DNA, the CDR3 is TGTGCCAGCAGCCCCCGGACAGGGGGGAGCACAGATACGCAGTATTTT. This encodes CASSPRTGGSTDTQYF.

The genes are TRBV5-1 and TRBJ2-7; TRBD1 matches 7 bases. The CDR3 has 19 residues. The J segment lost 5 bases and the V segment lost 5 bases, leaving 25 bases of the junction unmatched. The V gene's germline CDR1 is SGHRS and CDR2 YFSETQ. CDR3 DNA sequence: TGCGCCAGCAGTCGGTCAACTTTGGTAGGCCGACAGGGTCGCAACGAGCAGTACTTC. It translates to CASSRSTLVGRQGRNEQYF. The variable domain in full, with the rest retrieved from reference TRBV5-1 and TRBJ2-7, is KAGVTQTPRYLIKTRGQQVTLSCSPISGHRSVSWYQQTPGQGLQFLFEYFSETQRNKGNFPGRFSGRQFSNSRSEMNVSTLELGDSALYLCASSRSTLVGRQGRNEQYFGPGTRLTVT.

This clonotype has a handful of counts. V and J are TRBV7-9 and TRBJ2-7; D gene ambiguous. Trimming left V 1 base short and J 7 bases short, with 8 bases between. The length of the CDR3 is 12 residues. Germline CDR1 is SEHNR and CDR2 is FQNEAQ (reference sequence). CDR3 in DNA: TGTGCCAGCAGCTTAGGCTCTCTTGAGCAGTACTTC. Amino acids: CASSLGSLEQYF.

This clonotype appeared many times. The V call is TRBV20-1, the J call TRBJ2-2; TRBD2 agrees at 11 bases. Germline assignment: CDR1 DFQATT and CDR2 SNEGSKA (reference sequence). CDR3 length: 17 amino acids. J gave up 1 base and V 3 bases, and 7 bases lay outside the gene matches. CDR3 sequence (DNA): TGCAGTGCTAGGGCGAGGGGGACTAGCGGGAACACCGGGGAGCTGTTTTTT. Translating it yields CSARARGTSGNTGELFF.

This clonotype appeared a few times. The chain uses TRBV7-3 and TRBJ2-5; tentative D call: TRBD2 (7 bases). The CDR3 runs to 15 residues. V shed 1 base and J shed 5 bases, with 14 bases lying between them. In germline, CDR1 is SGHTA, CDR2 FQGTGA. For the CDR3, the DNA is TGTGCCAGCAGCTTAATGGGGGGGGCTTCGGAGACCCAGTACTTC. It translates to CASSLMGGASETQYF.

The chain joins TRBV5-1 to TRBJ2-3; TRBD1 matches at 8 bases. J lost 2 bases, V lost 4 bases, and 6 bases had no gene match. The CDR3 contains 15 residues. From germline, CDR1 is SGHRS and CDR2 YFSETQ. In DNA, the CDR3 is TGCGCCAGCAGCGCCGGGACAGGAGACACAGATACGCAGTATTTT. Protein product: CASSAGTGDTDTQYF. The full variable domain, completed using reference TRBV5-1 and TRBJ2-3, is KAGVTQTPRYLIKTRGQQVTLSCSPISGHRSVSWYQQTPGQGLQFLFEYFSETQRNKGNFPGRFSGRQFSNSRSEMNVSTLELGDSALYLCASSAGTGDTDTQYFGPGTRLTVL.

V and J are TRBV11-2 and TRBJ2-3; TRBD2 matches 10 bases. Losses at the gene ends were 6 bases for V and 5 bases for J; bases not matched to a gene: 11. Germline V CDR1 and CDR2: SGHAT, FQNNGV. The CDR3 has 16 residues. In DNA, the CDR3 is TGTGCCAGCAGGGCGGGGAGCGGGGGGGAAAGAGATACGCAGTATTTT. Its translation: CASRAGSGGERDTQYF. Combining the CDR3 with reference TRBV11-2 and TRBJ2-3 gives the whole variable domain EAGVAQSPRYKIIEKRQSVAFWCNPISGHATLYWYQQILGQGPKLLIQFQNNGVVDDSQLPKDRFSAERLKGVDSTLKIQPAKLEDSAVYLCASRAGSGGERDTQYFGPGTRLTVL.

In this sample, this clonotype turned up many times. This chain links TRBV5-1 with TRBJ2-3; D gene ambiguous. Per germline, CDR1 SGHRS and CDR2 YFSETQ. The CDR3 is 14 amino acids. V lost 3 bases to trimming and J lost 4 bases, with 12 bases between them. DNA for the CDR3: TGCGCCAGCAGCTCAGGTTGGTCCCCAGATACGCAGTATTTT. Protein sequence: CASSSGWSPDTQYF.

The CDR3 protein is CASSSRQGWRNEQFF. The CDR3 DNA follows: TGTGCCAGCAGCTCACGACAGGGGTGGCGAAATGAGCAGTTCTTC. The chain uses TRBV11-1 and TRBJ2-1; 8 bases fit TRBD1. Germline CDR1 SGHAT, CDR2 FQDESV (reference sequence). The CDR3 totals 15 residues. With V trimmed by 4 bases and J by 7 bases, 9 bases remained unmatched.

This clonotype has a count of ten or more. This chain links TRBV12-3 or TRBV12-4 with TRBJ2-1; 7 bases map to TRBD1. The CDR3 length is 15 residues. V was clipped by 3 bases and J by 2 bases; unmatched bases: 4. The CDR3 reads CASSFSQGAYNEQFF. In DNA, the CDR3 is TGTGCCAGCAGTTTTTCCCAGGGGGCCTACAATGAGCAGTTCTTC.

This clonotype was recorded at least ten times. The V call is TRBV5-1, the J call TRBJ2-2; 9 bases align to TRBD1. The CDR3 contains 14 residues. Germline values: CDR1 SGHRS, CDR2 YFSETQ. With 4 bases clipped from V and 7 bases from J, the junction kept 5 bases outside the gene matches. In DNA form, the CDR3 reads TGCGCCAGCAGCAAAGGGACAGGGCACGGGGAGCTGTTTTTT. Translation: CASSKGTGHGELFF.

This clonotype was observed at least ten times. This chain links TRBV29-1 with TRBJ2-7; D ambiguous. The V end was cut by 3 bases, the J end by 6 bases, with 9 bases between. Per the germline V gene, CDR1 is SQVTM and CDR2 is ANQGSEA. This CDR3 comprises 11 residues. The CDR3, as DNA: TGCAGCGTTGAGCTAGGTCGCGAGCAGTACTTC. Protein sequence: CSVELGREQYF.

This clonotype was picked up many times. V usage is TRBV5-6 and J usage is TRBJ2-7, with 11 bases fitting TRBD1. Per germline, CDR1 SGHDT and CDR2 YYEEEE. The length of the CDR3 is 13 residues. V shed 7 bases, J shed 3 bases, and the junction held 3 bases outside the gene matches. CDR3 residues: CASSGTGGYEQYV. The CDR3 coding sequence is TGTGCCAGCTCCGGGACAGGGGGCTACGAGCAGTACGTC.

This clonotype was recorded a few times. The chain combines TRBV9 with TRBJ1-3, with D uncertain. Trimming left V 0 bases short and J 0 bases short, with 7 bases between. CDR3 length equals 15 residues. CDR1 SGDLS and CDR2 YYNGEE come from the germline V gene. The CDR3 DNA sequence: TGTGCCAGCAGCGTAGGAAGGGTCTCTGGAAACACCATATATTTT. Translation: CASSVGRVSGNTIYF.

This clonotype was seen only a few times. V is TRBV7-2 and J is TRBJ1-1; D is ambiguous. Germline CDR1 and CDR2: SGHTA and FQGNSA. V lost 1 base to trimming and J lost 4 bases, with 7 bases between them. This CDR3 is built from 13 residues. The chain's CDR3 is CASSLGAPTEAFF. CDR3 DNA: TGTGCCAGCAGCTTAGGGGCGCCCACTGAAGCTTTCTTT. The whole variable domain, filled in from reference TRBV7-2 and TRBJ1-1, reads GAGVSQSPSNKVTEKGKDVELRCDPISGHTALYWYRQSLGQGLEFLIYFQGNSAPDKSGLPSDRFSAERTGGSVSTLTIQRTQQEDSAVYLCASSLGAPTEAFFGQGTRLTVV.

This chain connects TRBV20-1 to TRBJ1-5; D is ambiguous. V lost 1 base and J lost 7, with 17 bases in between. CDR1 and CDR2 (germline): DFQATT, SNEGSKA (reference sequence). The CDR3 runs 15 residues. Here the CDR3 DNA reads TGCAGTGCTAGAGTGGGCCTTAACATCGGGCAGCCCCAGCATTTT. Translated, it gives CSARVGLNIGQPQHF.

This clonotype has just a few counts. This chain links TRBV20-1 with TRBJ2-3; TRBD2 matches 9 bases. The germline V gene has CDR1 DFQATT and CDR2 SNEGSKA (reference sequence). Trimming removed 4 bases from V and 1 base from J; junction bases left unmatched: 3. The CDR3 consists of 14 residues. CDR3 residues: CSATRLAGTDTQYF. CDR3 coding DNA: TGCAGTGCTACCCGACTAGCGGGCACAGATACGCAGTATTTT.

This clonotype showed up just a few times. The rearrangement uses TRBV27 and TRBJ1-5; D not certain. The germline V and J ends were trimmed by 4 bases and 4 bases, with 14 bases remaining between them. Germline lookup yields CDR1 MNHEY and CDR2 SMNVEV (reference sequence). This CDR3 spans 15 amino acids. The CDR3 protein is CASSSTDLVNQPQHF. CDR3 bases: TGTGCCAGCAGTTCAACGGACTTGGTAAATCAGCCCCAGCATTTT.

The V and J genes are TRBV7-9 and TRBJ2-7, with TRBD1 matching 8 bases. V lost 1 base to trimming and J lost 6 bases; unmatched junction nucleotides: 8. The CDR3 contains 15 residues. The germline gives CDR1 SEHNR, CDR2 FQNEAQ (reference sequence). CDR3 nucleotides: TGTGCCAGCAGCTTAGGGCAGGGGGCGAACATCGAGCAGTACTTC. Residues: CASSLGQGANIEQYF.

V and J are TRBV7-3 and TRBJ2-2, with D possibly being TRBD1 or TRBD2 (6 bases each). The CDR3 has 15 amino acids. The V gene's germline CDR1 is SGHTA and CDR2 FQGTGA. Trimming removed 3 bases from V and 7 bases from J, with 15 bases in between. The CDR3 sequence: CASSLGAWGGGELFF. The CDR3, as DNA: TGTGCCAGCAGCTTGGGGGCCTGGGGAGGCGGGGAGCTGTTTTTT.

This clonotype was seen a few times. The V and J genes are TRBV12-3 or TRBV12-4 and TRBJ2-6; tentative D call: TRBD2 (5 bases). Trimming pared 6 bases from V and 2 bases from J, leaving 17 bases between. This CDR3 contains 17 residues. The CDR3 spells CASSSHGRGTGANVLTF. As DNA, the CDR3 is TGTGCCAGCAGCTCACACGGACGAGGGACTGGGGCCAACGTCCTGACTTTC.

This clonotype was seen at least ten times. The gene calls are TRBV27 and TRBJ1-5; tentative D call: TRBD1 (6 bases). The CDR3 consists of 13 residues. Trimming removed 6 bases from V and 6 bases from J, with 12 bases in between. Per the germline V gene, CDR1 is MNHEY and CDR2 is SMNVEV (reference sequence). In DNA form, the CDR3 reads TGTGCCAGCAGATTGACAGGAGGTCAGCCCCAGCATTTT. Its protein is CASRLTGGQPQHF.

This clonotype was seen a few times. This chain links TRBV5-1 with TRBJ1-5, with 7 bases matching TRBD1. Germline CDR1 is SGHRS and CDR2 is YFSETQ. The length of the CDR3 is 15 residues. The V segment lost 4 bases and the J segment 1 base; nucleotides outside the gene matches: 5. In DNA form, the CDR3 reads TGCGCCAGCAGCGCAACAGGGGAGAGCAATCAGCCCCAGCATTTT. Its translation is CASSATGESNQPQHF.

The chain joins TRBV12-3 or TRBV12-4 to TRBJ2-5; maybe TRBD2 (7 bases). V lost 6 bases to trimming and J lost 2 bases, with 19 bases between them. The CDR3 spans 16 residues. The CDR3 DNA follows: TGTGCCAGCAGGCATTGGGGGGGGCGAGATCAAGAGACCCAGTACTTC. This sequence encodes CASRHWGGRDQETQYF.